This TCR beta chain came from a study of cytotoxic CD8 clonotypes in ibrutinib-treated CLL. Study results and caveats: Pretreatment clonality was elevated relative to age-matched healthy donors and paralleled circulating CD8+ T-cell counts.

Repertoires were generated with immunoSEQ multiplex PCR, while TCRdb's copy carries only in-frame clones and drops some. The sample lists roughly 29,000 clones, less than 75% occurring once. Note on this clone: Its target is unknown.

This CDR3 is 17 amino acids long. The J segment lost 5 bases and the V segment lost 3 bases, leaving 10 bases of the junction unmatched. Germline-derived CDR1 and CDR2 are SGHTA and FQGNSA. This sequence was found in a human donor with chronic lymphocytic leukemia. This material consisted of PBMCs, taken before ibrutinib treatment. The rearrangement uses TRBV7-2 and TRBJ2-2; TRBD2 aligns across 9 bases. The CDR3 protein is CASSLWGAGGFTGELFF. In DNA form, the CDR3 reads TGTGCCAGCAGCTTGTGGGGAGCGGGAGGATTTACCGGGGAGCTGTTTTTT.